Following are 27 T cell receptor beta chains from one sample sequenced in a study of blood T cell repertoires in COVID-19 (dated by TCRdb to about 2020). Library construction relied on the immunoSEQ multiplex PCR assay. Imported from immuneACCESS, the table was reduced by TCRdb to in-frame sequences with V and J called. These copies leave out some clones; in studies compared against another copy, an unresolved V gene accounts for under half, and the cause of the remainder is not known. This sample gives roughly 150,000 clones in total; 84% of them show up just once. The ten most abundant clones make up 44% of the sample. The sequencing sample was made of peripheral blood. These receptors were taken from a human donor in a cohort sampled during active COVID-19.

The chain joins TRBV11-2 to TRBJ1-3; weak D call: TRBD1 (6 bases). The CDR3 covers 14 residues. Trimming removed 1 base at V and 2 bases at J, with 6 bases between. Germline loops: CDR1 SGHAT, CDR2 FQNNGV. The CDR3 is CASSLGTAGNTIYF. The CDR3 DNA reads TGTGCCAGCAGCTTAGGGACAGCTGGAAACACCATATATTTT. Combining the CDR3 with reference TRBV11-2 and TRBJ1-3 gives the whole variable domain EAGVAQSPRYKIIEKRQSVAFWCNPISGHATLYWYQQILGQGPKLLIQFQNNGVVDDSQLPKDRFSAERLKGVDSTLKIQPAKLEDSAVYLCASSLGTAGNTIYFGEGSWLTVV.

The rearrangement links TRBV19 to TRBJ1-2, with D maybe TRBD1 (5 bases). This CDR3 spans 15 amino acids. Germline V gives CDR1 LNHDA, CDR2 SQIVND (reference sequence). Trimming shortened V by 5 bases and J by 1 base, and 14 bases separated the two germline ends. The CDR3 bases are TGTGCCAGTAGTCAATCGGGACTGTTTAACTATGGCTACACCTTC. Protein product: CASSQSGLFNYGYTF.

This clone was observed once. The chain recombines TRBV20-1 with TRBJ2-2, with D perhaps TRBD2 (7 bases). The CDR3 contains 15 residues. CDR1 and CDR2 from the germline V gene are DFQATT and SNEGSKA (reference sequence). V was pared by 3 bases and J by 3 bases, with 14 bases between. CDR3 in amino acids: CSASGGGAHTGELFF. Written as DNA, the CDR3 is TGCAGTGCTAGTGGTGGGGGGGCGCACACCGGGGAGCTGTTTTTT.

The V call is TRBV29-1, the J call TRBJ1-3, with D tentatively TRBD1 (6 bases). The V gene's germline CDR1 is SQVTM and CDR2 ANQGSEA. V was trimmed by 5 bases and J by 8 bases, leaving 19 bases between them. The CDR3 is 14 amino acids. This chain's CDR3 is CSVTTGSLGDTIYF. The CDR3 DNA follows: TGCAGCGTTACAACAGGGAGCTTGGGGGACACCATATATTTT.

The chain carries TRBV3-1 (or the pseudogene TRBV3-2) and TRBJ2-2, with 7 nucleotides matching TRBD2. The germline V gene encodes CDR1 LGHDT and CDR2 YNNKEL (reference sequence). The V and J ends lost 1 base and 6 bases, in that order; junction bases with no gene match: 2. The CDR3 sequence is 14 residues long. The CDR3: CASSQVSGAGELFF. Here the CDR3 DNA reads TGTGCCAGCAGCCAAGTCAGCGGGGCCGGGGAGCTGTTTTTT.

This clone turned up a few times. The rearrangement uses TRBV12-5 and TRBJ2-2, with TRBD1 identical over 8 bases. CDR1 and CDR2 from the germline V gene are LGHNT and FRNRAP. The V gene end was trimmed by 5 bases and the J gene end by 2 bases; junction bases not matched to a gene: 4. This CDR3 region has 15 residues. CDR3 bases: TGTGCTAGTGGTCGACAGGGGACTAACACCGGGGAGCTGTTTTTT. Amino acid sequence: CASGRQGTNTGELFF.

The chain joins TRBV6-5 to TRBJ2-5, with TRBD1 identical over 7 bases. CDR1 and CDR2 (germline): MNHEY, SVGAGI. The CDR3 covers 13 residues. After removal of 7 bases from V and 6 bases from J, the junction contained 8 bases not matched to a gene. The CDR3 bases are TGTGCCAGCATACGACAGGGATCGCAGACCCAGTACTTC. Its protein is CASIRQGSQTQYF.

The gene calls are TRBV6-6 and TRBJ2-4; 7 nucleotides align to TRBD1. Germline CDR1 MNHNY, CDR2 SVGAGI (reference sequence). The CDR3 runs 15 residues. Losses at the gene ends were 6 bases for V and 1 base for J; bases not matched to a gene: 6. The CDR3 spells CASRQGTSAKNIQYF. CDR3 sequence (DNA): TGTGCCAGCAGACAGGGGACATCCGCCAAAAACATTCAGTACTTC.

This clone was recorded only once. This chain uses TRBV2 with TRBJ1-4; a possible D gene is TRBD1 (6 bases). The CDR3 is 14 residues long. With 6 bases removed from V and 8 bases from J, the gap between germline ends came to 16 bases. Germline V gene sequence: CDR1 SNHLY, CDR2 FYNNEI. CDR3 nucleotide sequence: TGTGCCAGCAGATTCGGGACATCGGGCGAAAAACTGTTTTTT. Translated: CASRFGTSGEKLFF.

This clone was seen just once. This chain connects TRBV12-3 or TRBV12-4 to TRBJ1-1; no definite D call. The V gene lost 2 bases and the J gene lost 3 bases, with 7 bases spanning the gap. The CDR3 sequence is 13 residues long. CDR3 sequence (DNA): TGTGCCAGCAGTTTAAGATCGGACACTGAAGCTTTCTTT. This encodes CASSLRSDTEAFF.

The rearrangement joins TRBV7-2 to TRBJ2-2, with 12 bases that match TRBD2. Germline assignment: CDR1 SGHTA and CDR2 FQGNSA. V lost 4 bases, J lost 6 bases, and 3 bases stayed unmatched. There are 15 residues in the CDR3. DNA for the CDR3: TGTGCCAGCAGCTCCCGGACTAGCGGGGCCGGGGAGCTGTTTTTT. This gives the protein CASSSRTSGAGELFF.

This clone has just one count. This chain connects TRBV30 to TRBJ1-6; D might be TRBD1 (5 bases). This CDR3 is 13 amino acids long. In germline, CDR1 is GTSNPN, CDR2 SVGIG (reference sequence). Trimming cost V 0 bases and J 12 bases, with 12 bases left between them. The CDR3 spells CAWSVTGEGPLHF. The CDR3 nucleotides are TGTGCCTGGAGTGTAACAGGTGAAGGACCCCTCCACTTT.

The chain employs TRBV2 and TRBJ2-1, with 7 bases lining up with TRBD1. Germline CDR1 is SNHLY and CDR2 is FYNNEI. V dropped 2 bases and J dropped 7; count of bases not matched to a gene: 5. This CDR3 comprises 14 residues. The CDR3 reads CASSENRGGNEQFF. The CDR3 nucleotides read TGTGCCAGCAGTGAAAACAGGGGTGGAAATGAGCAGTTCTTC.

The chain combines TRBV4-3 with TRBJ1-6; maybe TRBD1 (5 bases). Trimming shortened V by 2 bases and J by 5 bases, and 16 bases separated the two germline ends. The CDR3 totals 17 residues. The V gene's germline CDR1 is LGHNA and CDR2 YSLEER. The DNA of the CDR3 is TGCGCCAGCAGCCAAAACCCGGCAGGACAAAATAATTCACCCCTCCACTTT. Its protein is CASSQNPAGQNNSPLHF.

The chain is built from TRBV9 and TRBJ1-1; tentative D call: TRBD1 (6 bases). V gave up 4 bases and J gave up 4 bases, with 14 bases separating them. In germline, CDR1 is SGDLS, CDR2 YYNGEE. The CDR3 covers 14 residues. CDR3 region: CASSTHDRTTEAFF. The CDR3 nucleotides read TGTGCCAGCAGCACCCATGACAGGACCACTGAAGCTTTCTTT.

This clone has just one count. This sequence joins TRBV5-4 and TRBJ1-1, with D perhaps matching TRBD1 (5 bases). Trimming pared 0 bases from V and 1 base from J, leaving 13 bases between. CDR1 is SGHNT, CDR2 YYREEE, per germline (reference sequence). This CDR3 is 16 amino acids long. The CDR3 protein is CASSLGGGARNTEAFF. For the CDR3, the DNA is TGTGCCAGCAGCTTGGGGGGAGGGGCCCGGAACACTGAAGCTTTCTTT. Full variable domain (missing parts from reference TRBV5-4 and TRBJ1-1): ETGVTQSPTHLIKTRGQQVTLRCSSQSGHNTVSWYQQALGQGPQFIFQYYREEENGRGNFPPRFSGLQFPNYSSELNVNALELDDSALYLCASSLGGGARNTEAFFGQGTRLTVV.

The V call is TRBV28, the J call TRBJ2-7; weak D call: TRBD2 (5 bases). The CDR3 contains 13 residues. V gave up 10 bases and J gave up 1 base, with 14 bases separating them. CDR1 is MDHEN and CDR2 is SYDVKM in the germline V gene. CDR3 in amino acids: CATEKTGSYEQYF. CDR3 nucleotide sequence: TGTGCCACCGAGAAAACGGGATCCTACGAGCAGTACTTC.

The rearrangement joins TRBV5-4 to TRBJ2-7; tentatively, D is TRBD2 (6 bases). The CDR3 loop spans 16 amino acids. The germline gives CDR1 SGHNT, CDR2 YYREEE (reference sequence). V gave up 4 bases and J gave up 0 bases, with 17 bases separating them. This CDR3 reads CASSPGGDRSSYEQYF. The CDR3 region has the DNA TGTGCCAGCAGCCCTGGAGGGGACCGTAGCTCCTACGAGCAGTACTTC.

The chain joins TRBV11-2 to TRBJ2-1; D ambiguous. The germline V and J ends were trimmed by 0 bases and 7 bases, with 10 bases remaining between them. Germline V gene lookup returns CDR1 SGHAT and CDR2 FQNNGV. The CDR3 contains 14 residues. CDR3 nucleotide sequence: TGTGCCAGCAGCTTAGATCGAGTGGTTAATGAGCAGTTCTTC. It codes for CASSLDRVVNEQFF.

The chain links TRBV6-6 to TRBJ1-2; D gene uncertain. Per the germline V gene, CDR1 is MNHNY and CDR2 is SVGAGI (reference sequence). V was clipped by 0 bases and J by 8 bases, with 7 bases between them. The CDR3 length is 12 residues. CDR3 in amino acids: CASSYSPGGYTF. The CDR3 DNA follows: TGTGCCAGCAGTTACTCTCCCGGGGGCTACACCTTC.

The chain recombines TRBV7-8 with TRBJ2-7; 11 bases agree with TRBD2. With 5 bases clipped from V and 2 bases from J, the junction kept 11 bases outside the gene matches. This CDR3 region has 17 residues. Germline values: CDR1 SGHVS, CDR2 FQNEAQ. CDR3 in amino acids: CASSKTGTSGATYEQYF. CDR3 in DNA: TGTGCCAGCAGCAAAACGGGGACTAGCGGAGCTACCTACGAGCAGTACTTC.

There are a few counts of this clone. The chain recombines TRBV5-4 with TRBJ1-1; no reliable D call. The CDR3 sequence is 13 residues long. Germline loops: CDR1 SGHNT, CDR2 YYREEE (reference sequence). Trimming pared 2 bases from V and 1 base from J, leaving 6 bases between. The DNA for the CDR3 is TGTGCCAGCAGCTTTCCCCAGAACACTGAAGCTTTCTTT. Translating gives CASSFPQNTEAFF. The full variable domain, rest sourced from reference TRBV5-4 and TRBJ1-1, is ETGVTQSPTHLIKTRGQQVTLRCSSQSGHNTVSWYQQALGQGPQFIFQYYREEENGRGNFPPRFSGLQFPNYSSELNVNALELDDSALYLCASSFPQNTEAFFGQGTRLTVV.

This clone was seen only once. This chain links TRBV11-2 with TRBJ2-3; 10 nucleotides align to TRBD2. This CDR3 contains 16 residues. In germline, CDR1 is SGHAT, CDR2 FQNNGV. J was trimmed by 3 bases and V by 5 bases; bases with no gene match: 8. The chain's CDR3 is CASSPPPSGSTDTQYF. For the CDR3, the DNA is TGTGCCAGCAGCCCCCCCCCTAGCGGGAGTACAGATACGCAGTATTTT.

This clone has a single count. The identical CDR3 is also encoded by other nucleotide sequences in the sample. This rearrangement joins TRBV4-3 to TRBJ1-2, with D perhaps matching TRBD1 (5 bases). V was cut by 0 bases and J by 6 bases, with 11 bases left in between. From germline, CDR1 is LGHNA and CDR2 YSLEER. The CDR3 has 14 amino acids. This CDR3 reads CASSQDRGGHGYTF. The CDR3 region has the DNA TGCGCCAGCAGCCAAGATAGGGGCGGTCATGGCTACACCTTC.

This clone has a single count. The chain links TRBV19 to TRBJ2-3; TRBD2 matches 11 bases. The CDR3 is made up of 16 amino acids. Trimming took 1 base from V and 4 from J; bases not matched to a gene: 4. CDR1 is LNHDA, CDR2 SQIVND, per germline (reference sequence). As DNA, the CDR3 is TGTGCCAGTAGTATAGTAGCGGGAGGGCCCGCAGATACGCAGTATTTT. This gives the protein CASSIVAGGPADTQYF.

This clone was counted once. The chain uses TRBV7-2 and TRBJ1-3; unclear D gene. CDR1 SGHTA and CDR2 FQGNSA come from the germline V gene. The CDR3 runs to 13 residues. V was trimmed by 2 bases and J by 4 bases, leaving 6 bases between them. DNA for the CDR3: TGTGCCAGCAGCTTAACAGAAGGAAACACCATATATTTT. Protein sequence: CASSLTEGNTIYF.

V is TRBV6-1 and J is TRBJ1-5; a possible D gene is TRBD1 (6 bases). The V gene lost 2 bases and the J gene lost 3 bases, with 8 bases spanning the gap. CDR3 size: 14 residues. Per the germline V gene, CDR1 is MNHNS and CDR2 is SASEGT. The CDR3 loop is CASSEQGFNQPQHF. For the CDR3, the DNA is TGTGCCAGCAGTGAACAGGGGTTCAATCAGCCCCAGCATTTT.